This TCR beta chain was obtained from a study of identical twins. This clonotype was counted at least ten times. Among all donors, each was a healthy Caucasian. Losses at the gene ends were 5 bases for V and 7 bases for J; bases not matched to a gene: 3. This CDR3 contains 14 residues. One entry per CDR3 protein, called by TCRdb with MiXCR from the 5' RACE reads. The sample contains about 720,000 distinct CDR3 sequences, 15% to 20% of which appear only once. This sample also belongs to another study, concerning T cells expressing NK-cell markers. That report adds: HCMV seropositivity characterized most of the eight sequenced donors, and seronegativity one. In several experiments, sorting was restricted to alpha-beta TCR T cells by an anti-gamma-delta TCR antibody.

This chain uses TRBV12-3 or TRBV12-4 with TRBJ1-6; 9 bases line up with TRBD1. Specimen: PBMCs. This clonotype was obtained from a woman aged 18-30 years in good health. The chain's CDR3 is CASSIQGANSPLHF. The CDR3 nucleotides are TGTGCCAGCAGTATACAGGGGGCGAATTCACCCCTCCACTTT.